A selection of T cell receptor beta chains follows, all from one sample in a study of cytomegalovirus exposure and HLA in healthy donors. The table came from immunoSEQ multiplex PCR; TCRdb's copy has only in-frame clones and leaves some out. This table has some 190,000 clones, roughly 81% appearing once. The sample consisted of PBMCs. These receptors came from a woman in her 30s in good health and CMV-seropositive. The CDR3 runs from the conserved cysteine through the conserved F or W. The D gene is left open where the match is weak. Clone size, where shown, is once, few, many, or a class for clones that have expanded.

j_call clone_size v_call d_call cdr3_aa cdr3_nt
TRBJ1-2 NA TRBV19 TRBD1 CASTRQGSFYGYTF TGTGCCAGTACCAGACAGGGGTCTTTCTATGGCTACACCTTC
TRBJ1-2 NA TRBV27 TRBD1 CASSQDRDLPYGYTF TGTGCCAGCAGTCAGGACAGGGATTTACCCTATGGCTACACCTTC
TRBJ1-5 NA TRBV2 NA CASSEDSRQPQHF TGTGCCAGCAGTGAAGACAGTCGGCAGCCCCAGCATTTT
TRBJ2-7 NA TRBV27 NA CASSFGPTGYEQYF TGTGCCAGCAGTTTTGGTCCTACGGGCTACGAGCAGTACTTC
TRBJ1-2 NA TRBV5-4 NA CASSLAGGGGRVVYGYTF TGTGCCAGCAGCTTGGCCGGAGGGGGGGGAAGAGTAGTTTATGGCTACACCTTC
TRBJ2-1 NA TRBV15 NA CATNKETAYNEQFF TGTGCCACCAACAAGGAGACAGCCTACAATGAGCAGTTCTTC
TRBJ1-4 few TRBV6-1 TRBD1 CASSARSGTVREKLFF TGTGCCAGCAGTGCTCGTTCCGGGACAGTACGAGAAAAACTGTTTTTT
TRBJ1-3 few TRBV6-4 TRBD1 CASRGQTSSGNTIYF TGTGCCAGCAGGGGACAGACATCTTCTGGAAACACCATATATTTT
TRBJ1-1 NA TRBV5-4 TRBD1 CASSLPPGQGNTEAFF TGTGCCAGCAGCTTGCCTCCGGGACAGGGAAACACTGAAGCTTTCTTT
TRBJ2-7 NA TRBV7-2 NA CASSLPARSYEQYF TGTGCCAGCAGCTTACCCGCTAGGTCCTACGAGCAGTACTTC
TRBJ2-2 few TRBV27 TRBD2 CASSLLAGAPNTGELFF TGTGCCAGCAGTTTACTAGCGGGAGCCCCGAACACCGGGGAGCTGTTTTTT
TRBJ2-3 NA TRBV7-8 NA CASSPIRSRSTDTQYF TGTGCCAGCAGCCCAATTAGGTCGCGGAGCACAGATACGCAGTATTTT
TRBJ1-1 NA TRBV28 NA CASTHSMNTEAFF TGTGCCAGCACTCACTCCATGAACACTGAAGCTTTCTTT
TRBJ2-3 NA TRBV2 TRBD2 CASSGGGDTQYF TGTGCCAGCAGTGGGGGGGGAGATACGCAGTATTTT
TRBJ1-1 NA TRBV4-1 NA CASSQVAGTEAFF TGCGCCAGCAGCCAAGTGGCGGGCACTGAAGCTTTCTTT
TRBJ2-1 NA TRBV28 NA CASTRGANEQFF TGTGCCAGCACTCGTGGGGCCAATGAGCAGTTCTTC
TRBJ2-7 NA TRBV19 NA CASSIDPQGPTYEQYF TGTGCCAGTAGTATAGATCCACAGGGTCCCACCTACGAGCAGTACTTC
TRBJ2-5 NA TRBV15 TRBD1 CATSRDRAQETQYF TGTGCCACCAGCAGGGACAGGGCACAAGAGACCCAGTACTTC
TRBJ1-5 NA TRBV27 NA CASRPSQGNQPQHF TGTGCCAGCAGGCCCTCCCAGGGTAATCAGCCCCAGCATTTT
TRBJ2-7 few TRBV7-9 TRBD2 CASSLDPGLDLGEQYF TGTGCCAGCAGCTTAGACCCGGGACTAGATTTAGGAGAGCAGTACTTC
TRBJ2-7 NA TRBV11-2 NA CASSPKPGGAYEQYF TGTGCCAGCAGCCCTAAACCCGGGGGAGCCTACGAGCAGTACTTC
TRBJ2-3 NA TRBV29-1 TRBD1 CSLTGTGDGSTSTDTQYF TGCAGCCTTACCGGGACAGGGGATGGGTCGACAAGCACAGATACGCAGTATTTT
TRBJ1-5 NA TRBV19 NA CASSPQGRDQPQHF TGTGCCAGTAGTCCCCAGGGAAGGGATCAGCCCCAGCATTTT
TRBJ1-5 NA TRBV6-6 TRBD1 CASSQTGSGQPQHF TGTGCCAGCAGTCAGACAGGGAGCGGGCAGCCCCAGCATTTT
TRBJ2-3 many TRBV5-4 TRBD2 CASSFQTSPDTQYF TGTGCCAGCAGCTTCCAGACTAGCCCAGATACGCAGTATTTT
TRBJ2-7 NA TRBV7-9 TRBD2 CASSLIYPSGNGGYF TGTGCCAGCAGCCTGATATATCCTAGCGGGAACGGTGGGTACTTC
TRBJ2-1 NA TRBV27 TRBD2 CASSWVSGSNEQFF TGTGCCAGCAGTTGGGTTAGCGGGAGCAATGAGCAGTTCTTC
TRBJ1-1 NA TRBV18 NA CASSPPVKGSGNTEAFF TGTGCCAGCTCACCACCGGTCAAGGGGTCGGGGAACACTGAAGCTTTCTTT
TRBJ1-5 few TRBV28 TRBD1 CASSDRGGQPQHF TGTGCCAGCAGCGACAGGGGGGGTCAGCCCCAGCATTTT
TRBJ2-5 NA TRBV5-1 TRBD1 CASSLRSGGQGTQYF TGCGCCAGCAGCTTGAGGTCAGGGGGCCAGGGGACCCAGTACTTC
TRBJ2-1 few TRBV10-3 TRBD2 CAISESRRERAFNEQFF TGTGCCATCAGTGAGTCGAGGCGGGAGAGGGCCTTCAATGAGCAGTTCTTC
TRBJ2-7 NA TRBV2 TRBD2 CASLLAGGSYEQYF TGTGCCAGCCTACTAGCGGGAGGTTCCTACGAGCAGTACTTC
TRBJ2-7 NA TRBV6-1 TRBD1 CASSEQGAQNEQYF TGTGCCAGCAGTGAACAGGGGGCGCAAAACGAGCAGTACTTC
TRBJ2-3 NA TRBV27 TRBD1 CASSLGRQGVDTQYF TGTGCCAGCAGTTTAGGGCGTCAGGGGGTAGATACGCAGTATTTT
TRBJ2-5 NA TRBV7-6 TRBD2 CASSEGLAGGVLQETQYF TGTGCCAGCAGCGAGGGACTAGCGGGAGGCGTACTCCAAGAGACCCAGTACTTC
TRBJ2-1 NA TRBV12-1 NA CASISISGRTDEQFF TGTGCCAGCATCTCTATTAGCGGGAGGACCGATGAGCAGTTCTTC
TRBJ2-2 NA TRBV7-6 TRBD2 CASSLVSLAGSKHTGELFF TGTGCCAGCAGCTTAGTATCCCTAGCGGGAAGTAAACACACCGGGGAGCTGTTTTTT
TRBJ2-1 once TRBV19 TRBD2 CASSINLETSMYNEQFF TGTGCCAGTAGTATTAATTTAGAGACTAGCATGTACAATGAGCAGTTCTTC
TRBJ2-2 NA TRBV18 TRBD2 CASSPPGLAGSDTGELFF TGTGCCAGCTCACCACCGGGACTAGCGGGGAGTGACACCGGGGAGCTGTTTTTT
TRBJ1-2 NA TRBV28 TRBD1 CASSPGDRGNGYTF TGTGCCAGCAGTCCAGGGGACAGGGGTAACGGCTACACCTTC
TRBJ2-1 NA TRBV28 NA CATRTTAHNEQFF TGTGCCACCCGAACGACAGCTCACAATGAGCAGTTCTTC
TRBJ2-2 NA TRBV6-1 TRBD1 CASSPAGGVTGELFF TGTGCCAGCAGCCCGGCAGGGGGCGTTACCGGGGAGCTGTTTTTT
TRBJ2-3 NA TRBV5-8 NA CASSFGEPDTQYF TGTGCCAGCAGCTTCGGGGAACCAGATACGCAGTATTTT
TRBJ1-1 NA TRBV11-2 NA CASSLSGGAGDTEAFF TGTGCCAGCAGCTTATCGGGGGGCGCGGGGGACACTGAAGCTTTCTTT
TRBJ2-7 NA TRBV5-4 TRBD2 CASTMGGNTYEQYF TGTGCCAGCACCATGGGAGGGAATACCTACGAGCAGTACTTC
TRBJ2-7 NA TRBV6-5 TRBD2 CASSKAGNYEQYF TGTGCCAGCAGTAAAGCGGGGAACTACGAGCAGTACTTC
TRBJ2-7 NA TRBV7-9 TRBD2 CASSLVGTSGSFEQYF TGTGCCAGCAGCTTAGTAGGAACTAGCGGGAGTTTCGAGCAGTACTTC
TRBJ2-3 few TRBV6-4 NA CASSDSPLAMSTDTQYF TGTGCCAGCAGTGACTCACCCCTAGCGATGAGCACAGATACGCAGTATTTT
TRBJ2-1 NA TRBV19 TRBD1 CASSPRGLYNEQFF TGTGCCAGTAGCCCCAGGGGGCTCTACAATGAGCAGTTCTTC
TRBJ2-1 NA TRBV27 TRBD1 CASSRTGGEEQFF TGTGCCAGCAGCCGGACAGGGGGCGAGGAGCAGTTCTTC
TRBJ1-5 few TRBV28 NA CASSKHAGRQPQHF TGTGCCAGCAGCAAACATGCGGGGCGACAGCCCCAGCATTTT
TRBJ2-5 NA TRBV2 NA CASTKLAVQETQYF TGTGCCAGCACAAAATTGGCAGTGCAAGAGACCCAGTACTTC
TRBJ2-7 once TRBV7-2 TRBD2 CASSFRGSPPSYEQYF TGTGCCAGCAGCTTCCGCGGGAGTCCCCCCTCCTACGAGCAGTACTTC
TRBJ1-4 NA TRBV27 TRBD1 CASSKRRTTGAYDEKLFF TGTGCCAGCAGTAAGCGTCGAACCACAGGGGCCTATGATGAAAAACTGTTTTTT
TRBJ2-5 few TRBV15 NA CATSVSRLQETQYF TGTGCCACCAGCGTTTCCCGTCTCCAAGAGACCCAGTACTTC
TRBJ2-7 NA TRBV6-1 TRBD2 CAIRKRETYEQYF TGTGCCATTAGAAAGCGGGAGACCTACGAGCAGTACTTC